The present entry profiles one T cell receptor (beta chain) with its context. The antigen remains undetermined. TCRdb called the RT-PCR reads again in MiXCR, with one record for every CDR3 protein. Counted here are hundreds of thousands of distinct CDR3 sequences, about 15% occurring once; the ten biggest clones make up 7.5% to 9%. These data belong to a study of response to subunit inactivated influenza vaccine. With 5 bases removed from V and 4 bases from J, the gap between germline ends came to 12 bases. Germline V CDR1 and CDR2: SNHLY, FYNNEI. This CDR3 has 14 amino acids. General study points: Only a handful of new T cells, the authors suggested, are recruited with each seasonal influenza vaccination.

The chain combines TRBV2 with TRBJ1-5; possible D gene TRBD1, 5 bases. The TCR was taken from a man in his forties or fifties who received an inactivated influenza vaccine. Sequenced here: PBMCs from blood, sampled around two weeks before vaccination. CDR3 nucleotide sequence: TGTGCCAGCAGTCCCTTCCGGGGGAATCAGCCCCAGCATTTT. Its translation is CASSPFRGNQPQHF.